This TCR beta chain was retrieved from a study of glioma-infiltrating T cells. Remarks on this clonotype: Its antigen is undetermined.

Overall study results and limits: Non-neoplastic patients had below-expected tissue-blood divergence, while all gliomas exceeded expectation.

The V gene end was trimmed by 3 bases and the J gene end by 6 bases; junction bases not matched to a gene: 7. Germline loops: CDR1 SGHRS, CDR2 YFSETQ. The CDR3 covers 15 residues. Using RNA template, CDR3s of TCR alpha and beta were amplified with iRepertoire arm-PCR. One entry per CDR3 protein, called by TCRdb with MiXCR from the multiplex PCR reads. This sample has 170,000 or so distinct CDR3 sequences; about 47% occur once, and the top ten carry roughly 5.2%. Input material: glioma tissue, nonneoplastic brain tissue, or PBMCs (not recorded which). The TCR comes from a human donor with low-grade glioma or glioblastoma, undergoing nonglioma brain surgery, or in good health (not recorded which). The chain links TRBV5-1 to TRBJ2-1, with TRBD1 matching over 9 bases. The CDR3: CASSSGQGPLNEQFF. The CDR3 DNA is TGCGCCAGCAGCTCGGGACAGGGCCCTCTCAATGAGCAGTTCTTC.